The 14 T cell receptor beta chains below all came from one sample that was sequenced in a study of control samples from healthy donors and cancer patients. The repertoire was sequenced with immunoSEQ multiplex PCR; TCRdb's copy has only in-frame clones and lacks some. This repertoire shows just over 150,000 clones, roughly 93% found once; its top ten account for around 2.4%. Input material: blood. Source of these receptors: a man in his fifties in good health.

The chain recombines TRBV28 with TRBJ1-5, with 7 bases fitting TRBD1. Unmatched junction bases numbered 7, after V lost 8 bases and J lost 0 bases. CDR3 length: 15 amino acids. The germline V gene has CDR1 MDHEN and CDR2 SYDVKM. The CDR3 region is CASSSTGSSNQPQHF. The CDR3 DNA reads as TGTGCCAGCTCCTCGACAGGGTCTAGCAATCAGCCCCAGCATTTT.

This clone was counted once. J is TRBJ2-5 and V is TRBV21-1. TRBV21-1 is described as a pseudogene. This CDR3 contains 16 residues. CDR3 DNA sequence: TGTGCCAGCAGCGACCGGGCCGGAGGTGCAGGGGAGACCCAGTACTTC. Amino acids: CASSDRAGGAGETQYF.

V usage is TRBV4-1 and J usage is TRBJ1-4; D perhaps matches TRBD1 (6 bases). The V gene's germline CDR1 is MGHRA and CDR2 YSYEKL. V lost 2 bases, J lost 8 bases, and 12 bases lay in between. The CDR3 is 14 amino acids. CDR3 in amino acids: CASSQLGAGEKLFF. For the CDR3, the DNA is TGCGCCAGCAGCCAACTGGGGGCGGGAGAAAAACTGTTTTTT.

The chain recombines TRBV30 with TRBJ2-1, with 9 bases identical to TRBD2. Germline V lookup: CDR1 GTSNPN, CDR2 SVGIG (reference sequence). J was trimmed by 13 bases and V by 8 bases; bases with no gene match: 15. The length of the CDR3 is 13 residues. Here the CDR3 reads CAGVWTSEIPQFF. The CDR3 region has the DNA TGTGCCGGAGTATGGACTAGCGAGATCCCTCAGTTCTTC.

CDR3 in amino acids: CASRNSGTQYF. The CDR3 DNA is TGTGCCAGCAGGAATTCAGGGACGCAGTACTTC. The V and J genes are TRBV27 and TRBJ2-7, with D perhaps being TRBD1 or TRBD2 (5 bases each). The CDR3 length is 11 residues. V was trimmed by 6 bases and J by 9 bases, leaving 12 bases between them. In germline, CDR1 is MNHEY, CDR2 SMNVEV (reference sequence).

The chain couples TRBV18 to TRBJ2-7; D unclear. The germline V gene has CDR1 KGHSH and CDR2 LQKENI. This CDR3 is 13 amino acids long. V was trimmed by 0 bases and J by 7 bases, leaving 10 bases between them. For the CDR3, the DNA is TGTGCCAGCTCACCACCAAGGGCCGAGGAGCAGTACTTC. Translated: CASSPPRAEEQYF.

The chain links TRBV5-1 to TRBJ2-1, with 11 bases lining up with TRBD2. Germline CDR1 is SGHRS and CDR2 is YFSETQ. The CDR3 extends over 16 amino acids. The V gene end was trimmed by 5 bases and the J gene end by 0 bases; junction bases not matched to a gene: 4. CDR3: CASRLAGGSSYNEQFF. CDR3 coding DNA: TGCGCCAGCAGATTAGCGGGAGGGAGCTCCTACAATGAGCAGTTCTTC.

CDR3 sequence (DNA): TGTGCCAGCAGCCTGGGGGGGGCGAACGAGCAGTACTTC. Translated, it gives CASSLGGANEQYF. This chain uses TRBV2 with TRBJ2-7; TRBD2 might be the D (7 bases). This CDR3 is 13 amino acids long. Germline CDR1 and CDR2: SNHLY and FYNNEI. The V end lost 6 bases, the J end lost 5 bases, and 14 bases lay between the germline ends.

V is TRBV7-6 and J is TRBJ2-3; 9 nucleotides line up with TRBD2. Trimming removed 5 bases from V and 1 base from J; junction bases left unmatched: 4. The CDR3 totals 15 residues. CDR1 is SGHVS and CDR2 is FNYEAQ in the germline V gene. In nucleotides, the CDR3 is TGTGCCAGCAGCGAAGCGGGAGGAGGCACAGATACGCAGTATTTT. Translating it yields CASSEAGGGTDTQYF.

The chain couples TRBV9 to TRBJ1-5; 10 bases are a match to TRBD1. This CDR3 region has 16 residues. J lost 3 bases, V lost 2 bases, and 5 bases had no gene match. The V gene's germline CDR1 is SGDLS and CDR2 YYNGEE. The CDR3 DNA reads as TGTGCCAGCAGCGTGGGGACAGGGGCCAACAATCAGCCCCAGCATTTT. It encodes CASSVGTGANNQPQHF.

This chain uses TRBV28 with TRBJ1-3; weak D call: TRBD1 (5 bases). The germline V gene encodes CDR1 MDHEN and CDR2 SYDVKM. The CDR3 covers 15 residues. V dropped 5 bases and J dropped 4 bases, with 15 bases sitting between them. The CDR3 is CASSLSGSSGNTIYF. The CDR3 DNA reads as TGTGCCAGCAGTCTCTCAGGGTCTTCAGGAAACACCATATATTTT.

This clone has a handful of counts. The genes are TRBV10-1 and TRBJ1-5; TRBD1 is a possible D gene (5 bases). The CDR3 contains 14 residues. The ends were cut back, 2 bases at V and 4 bases at J, with 9 bases in the middle. The V gene's germline CDR1 is WNHNN and CDR2 SYGVQD (reference sequence). This CDR3 is CASSEGTVNQPQHF. The CDR3 nucleotides read TGCGCCAGCAGTGAGGGGACGGTGAATCAGCCCCAGCATTTT.

The rearrangement uses TRBV20-1 and TRBJ2-5; possibly TRBD2 for D (5 bases). V was clipped by 3 bases and J by 5 bases, with 13 bases between them. The germline CDR1 and CDR2 sequences are DFQATT and SNEGSKA (reference sequence). The length of the CDR3 is 13 residues. The CDR3 nucleotides read TGCAGTGCTAGTTCGGGATCTTGGGAGACCCAGTACTTC. Residues: CSASSGSWETQYF.

This clone was detected once. One junction end does not reproduce the germline sequence, and a read error may be involved. The genes are TRBV5-1 and TRBJ2-7, with TRBD1 as a possible D gene (7 bases). The CDR3 spans 16 residues. Per germline, CDR1 SGHRS and CDR2 YFSETQ. The CDR3: CASSAGQLVKGYQQYF. The CDR3 DNA follows: TGCGCCAGCAGCGCGGGACAGCTAGTAAAGGGCTACCAGCAGTACTTC.